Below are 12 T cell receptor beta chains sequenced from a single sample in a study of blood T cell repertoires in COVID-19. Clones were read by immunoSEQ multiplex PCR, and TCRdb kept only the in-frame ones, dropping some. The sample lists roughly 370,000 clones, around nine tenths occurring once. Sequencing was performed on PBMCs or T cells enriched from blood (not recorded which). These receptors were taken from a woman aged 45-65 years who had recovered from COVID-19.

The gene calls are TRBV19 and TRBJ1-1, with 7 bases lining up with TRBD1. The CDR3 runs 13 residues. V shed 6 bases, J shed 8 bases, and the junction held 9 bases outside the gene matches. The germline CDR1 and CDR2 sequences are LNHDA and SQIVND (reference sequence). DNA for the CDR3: TGTGCCAGTAGCGATACAGGGGAGGAAGAAGCTTTCTTT. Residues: CASSDTGEEEAFF. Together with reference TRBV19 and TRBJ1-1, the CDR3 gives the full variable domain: DGGITQSPKYLFRKEGQNVTLSCEQNLNHDAMYWYRQDPGQGLRLIYYSQIVNDFQKGDIAEGYSVSREKKESFPLTVTSAQKNPTAFYLCASSDTGEEEAFFGQGTRLTVV.

The CDR3 is CASSLSRVEIGTGELFF. The CDR3 region has the DNA TGTGCCAGCAGCTTATCCCGGGTTGAGATTGGGACCGGGGAGCTGTTTTTT. This sequence joins TRBV7-9 and TRBJ2-2, with D unresolved. V was shortened by 2 bases and J by 5 bases, with 18 bases between the two germline ends. CDR3 length: 17 residues. Germline lookup yields CDR1 SEHNR and CDR2 FQNEAQ (reference sequence).

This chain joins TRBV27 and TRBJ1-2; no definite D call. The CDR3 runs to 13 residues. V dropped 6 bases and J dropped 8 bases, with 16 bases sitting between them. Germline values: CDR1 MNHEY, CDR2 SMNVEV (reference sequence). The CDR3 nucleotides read TGTGCCAGCAGATCGGGAGTTCTAGGCGGCTACACCTTC. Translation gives CASRSGVLGGYTF.

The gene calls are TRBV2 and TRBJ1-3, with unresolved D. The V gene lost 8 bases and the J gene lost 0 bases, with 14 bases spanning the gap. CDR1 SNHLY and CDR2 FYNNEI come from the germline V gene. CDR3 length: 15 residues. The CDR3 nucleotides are TGTGCCAGCCAGACGGGGTTCCACTCTGGAAACACCATATATTTT. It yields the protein CASQTGFHSGNTIYF.

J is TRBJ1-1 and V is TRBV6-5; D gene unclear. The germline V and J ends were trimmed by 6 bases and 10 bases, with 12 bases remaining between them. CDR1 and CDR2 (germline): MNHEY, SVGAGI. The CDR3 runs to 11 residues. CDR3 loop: CASRTDRIAFF. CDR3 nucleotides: TGTGCCAGCAGAACAGATCGGATAGCTTTCTTT.

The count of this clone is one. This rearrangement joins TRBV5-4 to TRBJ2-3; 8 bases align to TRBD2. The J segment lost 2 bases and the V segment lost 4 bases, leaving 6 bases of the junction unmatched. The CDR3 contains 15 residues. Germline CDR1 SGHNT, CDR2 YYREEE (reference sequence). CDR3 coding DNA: TGTGCCAGCAGCACTACGGGGGGGGCCACAGATACGCAGTATTTT. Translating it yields CASSTTGGATDTQYF.

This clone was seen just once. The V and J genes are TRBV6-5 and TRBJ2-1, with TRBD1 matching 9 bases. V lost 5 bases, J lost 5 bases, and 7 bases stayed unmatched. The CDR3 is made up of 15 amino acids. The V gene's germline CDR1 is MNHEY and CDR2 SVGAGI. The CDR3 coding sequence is TGTGCCAGCAGTCACCCGGGACAGGGCGACAATGAGCAGTTCTTC. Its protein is CASSHPGQGDNEQFF.

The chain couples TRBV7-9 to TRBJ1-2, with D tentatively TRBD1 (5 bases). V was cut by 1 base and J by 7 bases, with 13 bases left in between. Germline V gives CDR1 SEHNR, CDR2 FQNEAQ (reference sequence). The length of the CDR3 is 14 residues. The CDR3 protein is CASSLDRGGVGYTF. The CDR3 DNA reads TGTGCCAGCAGCTTAGATCGGGGCGGGGTTGGCTACACCTTC. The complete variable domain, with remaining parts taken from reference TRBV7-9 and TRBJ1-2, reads DTGVSQNPRHKITKRGQNVTFRCDPISEHNRLYWYRQTLGQGPEFLTYFQNEAQLEKSRLLSDRFSAERPKGSFSTLEIQRTEQGDSAMYLCASSLDRGGVGYTFGSGTRLTVV.

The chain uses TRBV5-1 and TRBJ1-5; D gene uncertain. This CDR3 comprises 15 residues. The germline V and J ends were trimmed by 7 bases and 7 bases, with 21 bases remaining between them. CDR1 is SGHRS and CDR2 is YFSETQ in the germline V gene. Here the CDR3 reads CASAALDPAEQPQHF. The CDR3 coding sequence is TGCGCCAGCGCTGCTTTGGACCCAGCGGAACAGCCCCAGCATTTT.

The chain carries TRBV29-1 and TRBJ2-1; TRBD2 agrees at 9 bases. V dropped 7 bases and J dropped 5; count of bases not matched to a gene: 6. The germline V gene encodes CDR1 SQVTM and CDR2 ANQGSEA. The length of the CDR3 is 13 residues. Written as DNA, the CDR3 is TGCAGCGCCGGCCTAGCGGGGCACAATGAGCAGTTCTTC. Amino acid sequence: CSAGLAGHNEQFF.

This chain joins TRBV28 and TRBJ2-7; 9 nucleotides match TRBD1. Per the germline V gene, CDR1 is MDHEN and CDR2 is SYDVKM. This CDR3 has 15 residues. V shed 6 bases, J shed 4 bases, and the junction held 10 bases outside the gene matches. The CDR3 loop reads CASRSTGGAGYEQYF. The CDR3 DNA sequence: TGTGCCAGCAGATCAACAGGGGGCGCTGGGTACGAGCAGTACTTC.

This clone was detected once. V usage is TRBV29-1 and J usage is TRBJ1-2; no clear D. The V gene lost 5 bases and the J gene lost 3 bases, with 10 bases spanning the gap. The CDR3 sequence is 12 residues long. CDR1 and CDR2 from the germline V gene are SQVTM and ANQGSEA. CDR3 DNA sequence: TGCAGCGTTTCTAAGGGAGACTATGGCTACACCTTC. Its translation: CSVSKGDYGYTF.